The T cell receptor (beta chain) described here comes from a study of blood T cell repertoires in COVID-19. About the study: Whether acute or convalescent, the COVID-19 samples came from the United States, Italy and Spain.

The germline CDR1 and CDR2 sequences are GTSNPN and SVGIG (reference sequence). After removal of 1 base from V and 0 bases from J, the junction contained 1 base not matched to a gene. This CDR3 has 15 residues. In the original analysis: Amplification of reference gene primers was used by the study to estimate nucleated cell counts. TCRdb keeps only in-frame clones here, not all; method: immunoSEQ multiplex PCR. Clone size and the V and J calls come from that table; the DNA yielded D and trimming. The sample yields 110,000 to 150,000 clones, roughly 80% seen once. This TCR derives from a human donor in a cohort sampled during active COVID-19. The sequenced material came from peripheral blood. V and J are TRBV30 and TRBJ1-3; 9 bases map to TRBD1. The CDR3 DNA follows: TGTGCCTGGAGTGCGGGACAGGGCTCTGGAAACACCATATATTTT. Amino acids: CAWSAGQGSGNTIYF.